This note documents a single T cell receptor (beta chain) sequence. This specimen comes from a study of cytomegalovirus exposure and HLA in healthy donors. Primers for the PCR totalled 60 Vbeta and 13 Jbeta. Produced via immunoSEQ multiplex PCR; TCRdb's table is partial and in-frame only. The table records roughly 54,000 clones, about 71% of them present only once. The TCR comes from a woman in her sixties or seventies in good health and CMV-seropositive. Sequencing was performed on PBMCs.

The CDR3 region has the DNA TGTGCCAGCAGTTTGAGATTTCAGGGTACTGAAGCTTTCTTT. It codes for CASSLRFQGTEAFF. V gene TRBV6-6 combines with J gene TRBJ1-1, with D perhaps TRBD1 (5 bases). Germline CDR1 MNHNY, CDR2 SVGAGI (reference sequence). V lost 4 bases, J lost 5 bases, and 14 bases lay in between. The CDR3 sequence is 14 residues long.